The text below deals with one TCR beta chain. Its antigen target is currently unknown. Per-base qualities were not stored, and no clone one base away is much larger. This sample is part of a study of CD8 T cells in Susac syndrome (dated by TCRdb to about 2019). For the study in its entirety: The study used repertoire sequencing to test whether antigen drove CD8+ T cell activation and differentiation in Susac syndrome. The study compared CD8+ T cell repertoire clonality among 12 healthy donors, 14 Susac syndrome patients and 15 multiple sclerosis patients. Summary of the overall study and its limitations: The number of individuals in the TCR sequencing and HLA analysis was acknowledged as relatively small.

Inclusive of the bounding cysteine and phenylalanine, the CDR3 is 15 residues long. Only the CDR3 DNA is retained, 45 bases long and in frame from the first base. At the junction V is shortened by 3 bases and J by 8 bases; bases outside the gene matches: 10. Based on the germline V gene, the CDR1 and CDR2 sequences are MDHEN and SYDVKM. RNA was extracted using the RNeasy kit, and about 0.45 to 1 ug of the RNA was reverse transcribed with random hexamers. The immunoSEQ multiplex PCR assay, which covers 54 Vbeta and 13 Jbeta segments, was used to amplify TCR beta CDR3 regions. PCR amplification bias was corrected using a synthetic template baseline for primer optimization and computational correction. The original pipeline was this. Reads were annotated to V, D and J genes per IMGT and analyzed with immunoSEQ Analyzer, keeping only productive sequences. Clonality was calculated as one minus the Shannon entropy normalized by log2 of the number of productive unique sequences. Public and private clones were assessed among the 100 most prevalent clones of each patient and control. Clones were defined as Susac-specific if absent from the healthy and MS cohorts, from 1052 published viral clones and from other ImmuneACCESS disease sequences. TCRdb itself trimmed the public reads at Q25 with fastp, ran MiXCR and retained productive beta chains. CDR3 protein sequences are deduplicated, and each keeps its most common genes and DNA. The V and J calls shown here were made by TCRdb, not taken from the authors' results. For this sample there are more than 95,000 distinct CDR3 sequences; 85% to 95% appear just once. Clones ranked in the top ten supply roughly 0.32% of the sample.

High-throughput TCR beta sequencing profiled peripheral blood CD8+ and CD4+ T cells from healthy donors, Susac syndrome patients and multiple sclerosis patients. The multiple sclerosis controls were treatment-naive patients whose relapsing-remitting disease, either stable or active, fulfilled the revised McDonald criteria. CD8+ TEMRA cells were enriched by FACS, while bulk CD8+ and CD4+ T cells were purified by magnetic negative isolation. Blood was collected in EDTA tubes and processed within 24 hours, with PBMCs isolated through density gradient centrifugation. PBMCs intended for TCR sequencing were cryopreserved in liquid nitrogen and thawed later in a water bath at 37 degrees C. The sorted or isolated CD4+, CD8+ and CD8+ TEMRA cells reached a purity of at least 90%.

Recombination joined TRBV28 with TRBJ2-1; 7 bases in the middle match TRBD1. What was sequenced was CD8+ T cells from PBMCs. The TCR sequence derives from a human donor with multiple sclerosis. The DNA sequence is as follows: TGTGCCAGCAGTTTCTACAGGGGCCCGGTAGATGAGCAGTTCTTC. It specifies CASSFYRGPVDEQFF.